The clone carrying this TCR beta chain came up many times. The antigen is not known. The data were obtained in a study of T cells in Graves' hyperthyroidism and ophthalmopathy. Study observations and caveats: Ophthalmopathy got predicted by the model a median roughly six months before its onset.

J gave up 3 bases and V 2 bases, and 6 bases lay outside the gene matches. This CDR3 region has 15 residues. From germline, CDR1 is MGHRA and CDR2 YSYEKL. Researchers took RNA transcripts and amplified the TCR beta CDR3 regions from them. The HTBI primer set drove a first-round RT-PCR of the TCR CDR3. TCRdb independently ran MiXCR on the multiplex PCR reads; one entry per CDR3 protein. The table shows about 260,000 distinct CDR3 sequences, with about 16% occurring only once. This sequence originates from a woman between 18 and 29 years old with Graves' ophthalmopathy. Source material: blood. V and J are TRBV4-1 and TRBJ2-7; 8 bases agree with TRBD1. In DNA form, the CDR3 reads TGCGCCAGCAGCCAACCAGACAGGGGTATCTACGAGCAGTACTTC. This gives the protein CASSQPDRGIYEQYF.